This T cell receptor beta chain was found in a study of cytomegalovirus exposure and HLA in healthy donors. Study overall: The study placed about 81% of its approximately 400 genotyped donors in the Caucasian-associated ancestry cluster.

Points on this clone: No antigen is known for it.

Study-wide results and caveats: In presence/absence analyses, roughly uniform sequencing depth across donors was assumed. In vitro experiments confirmed that a few CMV-associated chains were specific for CMV antigens. Accurate prediction of HLA-A and HLA-B alleles (for most subjects) was reportedly achieved from TCR beta sequences.

Germline loops: CDR1 SGHRS, CDR2 YFSETQ. The ends lost 3 bases at V and 4 bases at J; junction bases unmatched: 15. This CDR3 comprises 17 residues. The PCR contained 60 Vbeta and 13 Jbeta primers. Clones were sequenced by immunoSEQ multiplex PCR, and TCRdb holds only the in-frame ones, with some missing. The sample contains around 180,000 clones, 71% of which appear only once. Sequences were obtained from PBMCs. The rearrangement uses TRBV5-1 and TRBJ2-7, with TRBD2 identical over 8 bases. This sequence originates from a girl aged 5-17 years in good health and CMV-seronegative. The CDR3 spells CASSSPRGRGGRYEQYF. CDR3 coding DNA: TGCGCCAGCAGCTCTCCACGGGGTCGCGGGGGGCGGTACGAGCAGTACTTC.